A selection of T cell receptor beta chains follows, all from one sample in a study of cytomegalovirus exposure and HLA in healthy donors. Profiling relied on immunoSEQ multiplex PCR, and the TCRdb table lists in-frame clones only, not all of them. The table has 55,000 to 75,000 clones, more than 75% seen once. Sequencing used PBMCs. These TCRs come from a girl under 18 in good health and CMV-seropositive. CDR3s include the opening cysteine and the closing phenylalanine or tryptophan. Each record gives: D gene, J gene, clone size, V gene, CDR3 protein, CDR3 DNA. A D gene is named only where the DNA matches it firmly. Only some rows state a clone size, as once, few, many or a class for expanded clones.

d_gene: TRBD1; j_gene: TRBJ2-6; abundance: -; v_gene: TRBV5-1; CDR3aa: CASSFAWGDRGSGANVLTF; CDR3nt: TGCGCCAGCAGCTTTGCCTGGGGGGACAGGGGCTCTGGGGCCAACGTCCTGACTTTC
d_gene: -; j_gene: TRBJ1-2; abundance: -; v_gene: TRBV4-3; CDR3aa: CASSHLGGEYGYTF; CDR3nt: TGCGCCAGCAGCCACCTGGGGGGGGAATATGGCTACACCTTC
d_gene: TRBD1; j_gene: TRBJ2-2; abundance: -; v_gene: TRBV5-1; CDR3aa: CASSADRANTGELFF; CDR3nt: TGCGCCAGCAGCGCGGACAGGGCGAACACCGGGGAGCTGTTTTTT
d_gene: -; j_gene: TRBJ2-7; abundance: -; v_gene: TRBV19; CDR3aa: CASSIVSGNTYEQYF; CDR3nt: TGTGCCAGTAGTATAGTATCCGGGAATACCTACGAGCAGTACTTC
d_gene: -; j_gene: TRBJ1-3; abundance: -; v_gene: TRBV7-2; CDR3aa: CASSRLRAGNTIYF; CDR3nt: TGTGCCAGCAGCCGACTCCGAGCGGGAAACACCATATATTTT
d_gene: TRBD1; j_gene: TRBJ1-2; abundance: -; v_gene: TRBV7-9; CDR3aa: CASSPTGGGYGYTF; CDR3nt: TGTGCCAGCAGCCCGACAGGGGGCGGCTATGGCTACACCTTC
d_gene: -; j_gene: TRBJ1-1; abundance: few; v_gene: TRBV19; CDR3aa: CASSKGDEAFF; CDR3nt: TGTGCCAGTAGTAAGGGAGATGAAGCTTTCTTT
d_gene: TRBD1; j_gene: TRBJ1-2; abundance: -; v_gene: TRBV19; CDR3aa: CASTKDRAGYTF; CDR3nt: TGTGCCAGTACCAAGGACAGGGCTGGCTACACCTTC
d_gene: -; j_gene: TRBJ1-1; abundance: -; v_gene: TRBV7-9; CDR3aa: CASSLEGRTEAFF; CDR3nt: TGTGCCAGCAGCTTGGAGGGCCGCACTGAAGCTTTCTTT
d_gene: -; j_gene: TRBJ1-4; abundance: -; v_gene: TRBV15; CDR3aa: CATSRDGGKLFF; CDR3nt: TGTGCCACCAGCAGAGATGGGGGGAAACTGTTTTTT
d_gene: TRBD1; j_gene: TRBJ1-6; abundance: -; v_gene: TRBV6-5; CDR3aa: CASRDRERDNSPLHF; CDR3nt: TGTGCCAGCAGGGACAGGGAAAGAGATAATTCACCCCTCCACTTT
d_gene: TRBD1; j_gene: TRBJ2-1; abundance: -; v_gene: TRBV27; CDR3aa: CASSPDRVGNEQFF; CDR3nt: TGTGCCAGCAGTCCCGACAGGGTGGGTAATGAGCAGTTCTTC
d_gene: -; j_gene: TRBJ1-3; abundance: -; v_gene: TRBV21-1; CDR3aa: CASSKESQGASGNTIYF; CDR3nt: TGTGCCAGCAGCAAAGAAAGTCAGGGGGCTTCTGGAAACACCATATATTTT
d_gene: TRBD1; j_gene: TRBJ2-7; abundance: -; v_gene: TRBV27; CDR3aa: CASWTGGIYEQYF; CDR3nt: TGTGCCAGCTGGACAGGGGGCATCTACGAGCAGTACTTC
d_gene: -; j_gene: TRBJ1-6; abundance: -; v_gene: TRBV4-3; CDR3aa: CASSHGGYSPLHF; CDR3nt: TGCGCCAGCAGCCACGGGGGTTATTCACCCCTCCACTTT
d_gene: TRBD2; j_gene: TRBJ2-3; abundance: -; v_gene: TRBV6-5; CDR3aa: CANPSLAGPTDTQYF; CDR3nt: TGTGCCAACCCAAGCCTAGCGGGACCCACAGATACGCAGTATTTT
d_gene: -; j_gene: TRBJ1-1; abundance: -; v_gene: TRBV4-1; CDR3aa: CASSQVPGGLGWSF; CDR3nt: TGCGCCAGCAGCCAAGTCCCCGGTGGCCTCGGGTGGAGCTTT
d_gene: -; j_gene: TRBJ2-7; abundance: -; v_gene: TRBV5-4; CDR3aa: CASSLDRGDEQYF; CDR3nt: TGTGCCAGCAGCTTGGACCGGGGAGACGAGCAGTACTTC
d_gene: TRBD2; j_gene: TRBJ2-3; abundance: few; v_gene: TRBV6-5; CDR3aa: CASSYSAGGSTDTQYF; CDR3nt: TGTGCCAGCAGTTACTCGGCGGGAGGATCCACAGATACGCAGTATTTT
d_gene: TRBD1; j_gene: TRBJ2-2; abundance: -; v_gene: TRBV7-7; CDR3aa: CASSWTGAGELFF; CDR3nt: TGTGCTAGCAGCTGGACAGGTGCCGGGGAGCTGTTTTTT
d_gene: -; j_gene: TRBJ2-7; abundance: -; v_gene: TRBV18; CDR3aa: CASSPADGSYEQYF; CDR3nt: TGTGCCAGCTCACCCGCTGACGGGAGCTACGAGCAGTACTTC
d_gene: TRBD1; j_gene: TRBJ1-2; abundance: few; v_gene: TRBV10-3; CDR3aa: CAISQGGDGYTF; CDR3nt: TGTGCCATCAGTCAAGGGGGCGATGGCTACACCTTC
d_gene: TRBD2; j_gene: TRBJ2-2; abundance: -; v_gene: TRBV30; CDR3aa: CAWETSGGSGELFF; CDR3nt: TGTGCCTGGGAGACTAGCGGGGGAAGCGGGGAGCTGTTTTTT
d_gene: TRBD1; j_gene: TRBJ1-6; abundance: -; v_gene: TRBV4-1; CDR3aa: CASSQPGQGFNSPLHF; CDR3nt: TGCGCCAGCAGCCAGCCGGGACAGGGATTTAATTCACCCCTCCACTTT
d_gene: TRBD2; j_gene: TRBJ2-1; abundance: -; v_gene: TRBV7-2; CDR3aa: CASSPGLAMLSYNEQFF; CDR3nt: TGTGCCAGCAGCCCAGGACTAGCGATGCTCTCCTACAATGAGCAGTTCTTC
d_gene: -; j_gene: TRBJ1-1; abundance: few; v_gene: TRBV14; CDR3aa: CASSQANTEAFF; CDR3nt: TGTGCCAGCAGCCAAGCTAACACTGAAGCTTTCTTT
d_gene: -; j_gene: TRBJ1-4; abundance: few; v_gene: TRBV4-3; CDR3aa: CASSQDGGEGNEKLFF; CDR3nt: TGCGCCAGCAGCCAAGATGGGGGGGAGGGGAATGAAAAACTGTTTTTT
d_gene: -; j_gene: TRBJ2-2; abundance: -; v_gene: TRBV5-1; CDR3aa: CASSSSRDSNTGELFF; CDR3nt: TGCGCCAGCAGCTCCTCCCGGGACTCAAACACCGGGGAGCTGTTTTTT
d_gene: TRBD1; j_gene: TRBJ2-7; abundance: -; v_gene: TRBV6-6; CDR3aa: CASSRTGDTYEQYF; CDR3nt: TGTGCCAGCAGTAGGACAGGGGACACCTACGAGCAGTACTTC
d_gene: TRBD2; j_gene: TRBJ2-2; abundance: -; v_gene: TRBV5-1; CDR3aa: CASSYGLAGGIGELFF; CDR3nt: TGCGCCAGCAGCTACGGACTAGCGGGGGGTATCGGGGAGCTGTTTTTT
d_gene: TRBD1; j_gene: TRBJ2-6; abundance: -; v_gene: TRBV27; CDR3aa: CASSSQRWGQGRSGANVLTF; CDR3nt: TGTGCCAGCAGTTCCCAGAGGTGGGGACAGGGGCGTTCTGGGGCCAACGTCCTGACTTTC
d_gene: -; j_gene: TRBJ2-3; abundance: -; v_gene: TRBV7-6; CDR3aa: CASRGALDTQYF; CDR3nt: TGTGCCAGCCGCGGGGCTCTGGATACGCAGTATTTT
d_gene: TRBD1; j_gene: TRBJ2-7; abundance: -; v_gene: TRBV28; CDR3aa: CASSSSPGQGPWEQYF; CDR3nt: TGTGCCAGCAGTTCCTCACCGGGACAGGGTCCGTGGGAGCAGTACTTC
d_gene: TRBD1; j_gene: TRBJ2-7; abundance: -; v_gene: TRBV10-3; CDR3aa: CAIKGTGGEQYF; CDR3nt: TGTGCCATCAAAGGGACAGGGGGCGAGCAGTACTTC
d_gene: -; j_gene: TRBJ1-4; abundance: -; v_gene: TRBV7-6; CDR3aa: CASSSLAGVEKLFF; CDR3nt: TGTGCCAGCAGCTCCCTCGCCGGGGTTGAAAAACTGTTTTTT
d_gene: TRBD2; j_gene: TRBJ2-5; abundance: few; v_gene: TRBV5-4; CDR3aa: CASSLVASGGQETQYF; CDR3nt: TGTGCCAGCAGCTTGGTGGCTAGCGGGGGGCAAGAGACCCAGTACTTC
d_gene: -; j_gene: TRBJ1-6; abundance: -; v_gene: TRBV4-2; CDR3aa: CASAESDNSPLHF; CDR3nt: TGTGCCAGCGCAGAAAGCGATAATTCACCCCTCCACTTT
d_gene: -; j_gene: TRBJ2-3; abundance: -; v_gene: TRBV2; CDR3aa: CASSEAGTPNVDTQYF; CDR3nt: TGTGCCAGCAGTGAAGCGGGGACTCCAAATGTAGATACGCAGTATTTT
d_gene: -; j_gene: TRBJ1-5; abundance: -; v_gene: TRBV6-1; CDR3aa: CASSAQGGYQPQHF; CDR3nt: TGTGCCAGCAGTGCCCAGGGAGGCTATCAGCCCCAGCATTTT
d_gene: -; j_gene: TRBJ1-2; abundance: -; v_gene: TRBV4-3; CDR3aa: CASSQAWAVNYGYTF; CDR3nt: TGCGCCAGCAGCCAAGCCTGGGCCGTAAACTATGGCTACACCTTC
d_gene: -; j_gene: TRBJ1-5; abundance: -; v_gene: TRBV29-1; CDR3aa: CSVEEGGQPQHF; CDR3nt: TGCAGCGTTGAAGAAGGGGGTCAGCCCCAGCATTTT
d_gene: TRBD2; j_gene: TRBJ2-1; abundance: -; v_gene: TRBV7-2; CDR3aa: CASSPKGALTSGKYNEQFF; CDR3nt: TGTGCCAGCAGCCCTAAGGGGGCCCTTACTAGCGGGAAGTACAATGAGCAGTTCTTC
d_gene: -; j_gene: TRBJ2-3; abundance: -; v_gene: TRBV11-2; CDR3aa: CASSLGGGRDTQYF; CDR3nt: TGTGCCAGCAGCTTGGGAGGGGGTAGAGATACGCAGTATTTT
d_gene: -; j_gene: TRBJ2-7; abundance: once; v_gene: TRBV5-6; CDR3aa: CASSRYPQGMGYEQYF; CDR3nt: TGTGCCAGCAGCCGTTACCCTCAGGGAATGGGCTACGAGCAGTACTTC
d_gene: -; j_gene: TRBJ2-7; abundance: -; v_gene: TRBV7-2; CDR3aa: CASSLDAYEQYF; CDR3nt: TGTGCCAGCAGCTTAGACGCGTACGAGCAGTACTTC
d_gene: TRBD2; j_gene: TRBJ2-2; abundance: few; v_gene: TRBV30; CDR3aa: CAGTSIHTGELFF; CDR3nt: TGTGCCGGGACTAGCATTCACACCGGGGAGCTGTTTTTT
d_gene: -; j_gene: TRBJ2-7; abundance: -; v_gene: TRBV27; CDR3aa: CASSGGYEQYF; CDR3nt: TGTGCCAGCTCAGGCGGGTACGAGCAGTACTTC
d_gene: -; j_gene: TRBJ1-4; abundance: -; v_gene: TRBV4-1; CDR3aa: CASSRGRAGAEKLFF; CDR3nt: TGCGCCAGCAGCCGAGGGCGGGCAGGGGCTGAAAAACTGTTTTTT
d_gene: TRBD2; j_gene: TRBJ2-7; abundance: -; v_gene: TRBV7-9; CDR3aa: CATSLAGNYEQYF; CDR3nt: TGTGCCACCTCACTAGCGGGAAACTACGAGCAGTACTTC
d_gene: -; j_gene: TRBJ2-7; abundance: -; v_gene: TRBV27; CDR3aa: CASSLAGRSPYEQYF; CDR3nt: TGTGCCAGCAGTTTGGCGGGACGGTCTCCCTACGAGCAGTACTTC
d_gene: TRBD1; j_gene: TRBJ1-4; abundance: -; v_gene: TRBV7-2; CDR3aa: CASSWGQGEKLFF; CDR3nt: TGTGCCAGCAGTTGGGGACAGGGAGAAAAACTGTTTTTT
d_gene: -; j_gene: TRBJ1-1; abundance: -; v_gene: TRBV28; CDR3aa: CASSLEKIEAFF; CDR3nt: TGTGCCAGCAGTTTGGAGAAGATTGAAGCTTTCTTT
d_gene: TRBD1; j_gene: TRBJ2-7; abundance: -; v_gene: TRBV6-6; CDR3aa: CASSSGGGLYEQYF; CDR3nt: TGTGCCAGCAGCTCAGGGGGCGGATTATACGAGCAGTACTTC